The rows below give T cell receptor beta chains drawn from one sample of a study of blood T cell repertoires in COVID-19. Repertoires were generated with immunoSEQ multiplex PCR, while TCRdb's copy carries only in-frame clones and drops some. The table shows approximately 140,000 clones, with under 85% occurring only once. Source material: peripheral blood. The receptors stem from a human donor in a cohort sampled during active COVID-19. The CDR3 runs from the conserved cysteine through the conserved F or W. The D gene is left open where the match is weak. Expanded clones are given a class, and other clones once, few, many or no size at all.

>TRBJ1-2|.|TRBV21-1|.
TGTGCCAGCAGCTTATCACAGGTCTATGGCTACACCTTC
CASSLSQVYGYTF
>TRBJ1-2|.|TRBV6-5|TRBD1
TGTGCCAGCAATTATGATGACAGGGGGCACCGTGGTGGCTACACCTTC
CASNYDDRGHRGGYTF
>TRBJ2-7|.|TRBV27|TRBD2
TGTGCCAGCAGCTGGCTAGCGGGGATCTCCTACGAGCAGTACTTC
CASSWLAGISYEQYF
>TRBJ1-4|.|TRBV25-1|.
TGTGCCAGCAGTGATTTGCGGTCAGGGGCCCCTTATAATGAAAAACTGTTTTTT
CASSDLRSGAPYNEKLFF
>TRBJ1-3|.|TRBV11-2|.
TGTGCCAGCAGGGAGACGACAGCCACTGGAAACACCATATATTTT
CASRETTATGNTIYF
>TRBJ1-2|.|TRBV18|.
TGTGCCAGCTCACCGCGAGATCGGGACTATGGCTACACCTTC
CASSPRDRDYGYTF
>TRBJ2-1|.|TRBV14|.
TGTGCCAGCAGCAAGCGGAGTCGGGAGCAGTTCTTC
CASSKRSREQFF
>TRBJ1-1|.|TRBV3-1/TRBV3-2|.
TGTGCCAGCAGTACGGTACCCGGGGAGAACACTGAAGCTTTCTTT
CASSTVPGENTEAFF
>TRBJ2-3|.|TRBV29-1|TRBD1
TGCAGCGTGGGGACAGAAGCTTACACAGATACGCAGTATTTT
CSVGTEAYTDTQYF
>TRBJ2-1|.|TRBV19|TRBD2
TGTGCCAGTAGTATAGCGGGAGGGGCTTTTGAGCAGTTCTTC
CASSIAGGAFEQFF
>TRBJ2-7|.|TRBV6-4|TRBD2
TGTGCCAGCAGGCACGCATCTAGCGGGAGAGTCCGTCCCGAGCAGTACTTC
CASRHASSGRVRPEQYF
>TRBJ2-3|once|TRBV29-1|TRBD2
TGCAGCGTTGAGATAGCGGGAGGGTCAGATACGCAGTATTTT
CSVEIAGGSDTQYF
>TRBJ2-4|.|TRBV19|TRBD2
TGTGCCAGTAGTATTTCATTCCGACTAGCGGATCCAGCCAAAAACATTCAGTACTTC
CASSISFRLADPAKNIQYF
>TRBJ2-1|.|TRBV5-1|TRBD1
TGCGCCAGCAGCTCGGGACAGGGGGCCTACAATGAGCAGTTCTTC
CASSSGQGAYNEQFF
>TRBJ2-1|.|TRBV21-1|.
TGTGCCAGCACCCGGACAGGGGGTACTGGAAACGTCGCCAATGAGCAGTTCTTC
CASTRTGGTGNVANEQFF
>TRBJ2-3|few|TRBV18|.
TGTGCCAGCTCACCACAGGAGATAACAGATACGCAGTATTTT
CASSPQEITDTQYF
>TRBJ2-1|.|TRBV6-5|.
TGTGCCAGCAGCAACAGGGTTGAGCAGTTCTTC
CASSNRVEQFF
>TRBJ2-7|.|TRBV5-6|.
TGTGCCAGCAGCTATAGGTCCGGGAGTCGCTCCTACGAGCAGTACTTC
CASSYRSGSRSYEQYF